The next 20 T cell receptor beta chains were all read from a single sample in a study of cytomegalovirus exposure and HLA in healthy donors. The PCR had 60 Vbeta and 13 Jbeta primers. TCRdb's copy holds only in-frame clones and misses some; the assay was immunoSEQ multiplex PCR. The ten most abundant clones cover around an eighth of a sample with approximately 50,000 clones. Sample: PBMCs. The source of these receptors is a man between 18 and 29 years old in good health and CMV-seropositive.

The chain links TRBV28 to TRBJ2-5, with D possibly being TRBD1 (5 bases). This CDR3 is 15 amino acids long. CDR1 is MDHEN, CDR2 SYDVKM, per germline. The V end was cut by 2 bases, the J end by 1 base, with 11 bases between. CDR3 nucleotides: TGTGCCAGCAGTTTAAGGGGCAGGACCCAAGAGACCCAGTACTTC. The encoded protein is CASSLRGRTQETQYF.

The CDR3 coding sequence is TGTGCCAGCAGTGAGGGACAGGGGGCTTCCTACGAGCAGTACTTC. This gives the protein CASSEGQGASYEQYF. V gene TRBV9 combines with J gene TRBJ2-7; 12 bases match TRBD1. The junction had 4 bases not matched to a gene; V was cut back by 5 bases and J by 1 base. There are 15 residues in the CDR3. Germline values: CDR1 SGDLS, CDR2 YYNGEE.

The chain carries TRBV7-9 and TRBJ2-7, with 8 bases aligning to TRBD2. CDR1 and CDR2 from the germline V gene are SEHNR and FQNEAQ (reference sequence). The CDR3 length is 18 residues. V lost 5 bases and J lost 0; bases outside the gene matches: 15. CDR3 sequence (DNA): TGTGCCAGCAGCCCCAAAACTAGCGGAAGAAATAGCTCCTACGAGCAGTACTTC. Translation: CASSPKTSGRNSSYEQYF.

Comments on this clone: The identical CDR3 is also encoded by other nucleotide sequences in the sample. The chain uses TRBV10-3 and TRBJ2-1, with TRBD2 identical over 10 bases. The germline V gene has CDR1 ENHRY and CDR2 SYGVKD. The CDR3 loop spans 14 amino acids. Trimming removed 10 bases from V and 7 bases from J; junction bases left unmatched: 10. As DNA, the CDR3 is TGTGCCACCGGTCTAGCGGGAGTTGGTAATGAGCAGTTCTTC. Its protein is CATGLAGVGNEQFF.

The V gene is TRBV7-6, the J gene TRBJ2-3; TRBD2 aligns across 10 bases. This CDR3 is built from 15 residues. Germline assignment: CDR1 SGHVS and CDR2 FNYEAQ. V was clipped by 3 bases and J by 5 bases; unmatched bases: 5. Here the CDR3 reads CASSLLAGVGDTQYF. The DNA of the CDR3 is TGTGCCAGCAGCTTGCTAGCGGGAGTTGGAGATACGCAGTATTTT. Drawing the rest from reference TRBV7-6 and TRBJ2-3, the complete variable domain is GAGVSQSPRYKVTKRGQDVALRCDPISGHVSLYWYRQALGQGPEFLTYFNYEAQQDKSGLPNDRFSAERPEGSISTLTIQRTEQRDSAMYRCASSLLAGVGDTQYFGPGTRLTVL.

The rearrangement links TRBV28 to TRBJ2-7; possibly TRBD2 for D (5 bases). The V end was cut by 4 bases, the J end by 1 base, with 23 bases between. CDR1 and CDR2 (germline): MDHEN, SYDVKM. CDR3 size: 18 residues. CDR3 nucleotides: TGTGCCAGCAGTTATCCCCATTCGGACTGGGGAACTTCCTACGAGCAGTACTTC. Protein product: CASSYPHSDWGTSYEQYF.

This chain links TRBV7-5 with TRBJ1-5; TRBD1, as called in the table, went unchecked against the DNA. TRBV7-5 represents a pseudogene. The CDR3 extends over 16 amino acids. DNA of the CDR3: TGTGTCAGAAGCTTAGTGGACAGCGGAGGCAATCAGCCCCAGCATTTT. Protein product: CVRSLVDSGGNQPQHF.

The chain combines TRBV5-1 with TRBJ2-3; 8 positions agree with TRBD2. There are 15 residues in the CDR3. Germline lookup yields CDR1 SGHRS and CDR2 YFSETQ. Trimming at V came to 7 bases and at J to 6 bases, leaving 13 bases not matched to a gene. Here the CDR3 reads CASASEAGVGDTQYF. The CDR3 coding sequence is TGCGCCAGCGCTTCGGAAGCGGGAGTCGGGGATACGCAGTATTTT.

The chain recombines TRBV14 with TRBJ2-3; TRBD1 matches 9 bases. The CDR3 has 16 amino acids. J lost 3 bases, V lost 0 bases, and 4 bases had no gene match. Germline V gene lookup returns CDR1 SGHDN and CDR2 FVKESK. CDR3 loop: CASSQEGQGSTDTQYF. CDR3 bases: TGTGCCAGCAGCCAAGAGGGACAGGGAAGTACAGATACGCAGTATTTT.

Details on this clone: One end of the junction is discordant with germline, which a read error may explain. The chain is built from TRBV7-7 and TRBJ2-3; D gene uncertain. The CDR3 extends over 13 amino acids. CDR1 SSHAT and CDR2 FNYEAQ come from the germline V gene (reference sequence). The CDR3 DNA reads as TGTGCTAGCAGACCGTACAACACAGATACGCAGTATTTT. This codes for CASRPYNTDTQYF.

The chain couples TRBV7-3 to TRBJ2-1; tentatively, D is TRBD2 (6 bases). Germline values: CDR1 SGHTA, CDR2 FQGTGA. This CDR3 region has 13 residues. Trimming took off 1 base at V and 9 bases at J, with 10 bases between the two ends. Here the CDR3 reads CASSLMGGSEQFF. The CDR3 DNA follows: TGTGCCAGCAGCTTAATGGGGGGAAGTGAGCAGTTCTTC.

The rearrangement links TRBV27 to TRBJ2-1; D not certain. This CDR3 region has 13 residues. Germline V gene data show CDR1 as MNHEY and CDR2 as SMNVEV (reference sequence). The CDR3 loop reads CATGGFYANEQFF. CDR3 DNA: TGTGCTACGGGTGGTTTTTACGCCAATGAGCAGTTCTTC.

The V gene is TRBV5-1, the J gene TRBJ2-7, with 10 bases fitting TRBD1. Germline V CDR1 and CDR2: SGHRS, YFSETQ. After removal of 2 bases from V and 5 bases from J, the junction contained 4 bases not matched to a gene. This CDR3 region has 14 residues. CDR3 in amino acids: CASSLGDRGNEQYF. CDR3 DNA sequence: TGCGCCAGCAGCTTAGGGGACAGGGGAAACGAGCAGTACTTC.

The CDR3 nucleotides are TGTGCCAGCAGCCGAACGGGGGGGGGCACAGATACGCAGTATTTT. This gives the protein CASSRTGGGTDTQYF. The genes are TRBV7-3 and TRBJ2-3; TRBD2 matches 8 bases. Germline CDR1 SGHTA, CDR2 FQGTGA. This CDR3 contains 15 residues. Trimming removed 5 bases from V and 1 base from J; junction bases left unmatched: 5. The variable domain in full, with the rest retrieved from reference TRBV7-3 and TRBJ2-3, is GAGVSQTPSNKVTEKGKYVELRCDPISGHTALYWYRQSLGQGPEFLIYFQGTGAADDSGLPNDRFFAVRPEGSVSTLKIQRTERGDSAVYLCASSRTGGGTDTQYFGPGTRLTVL.

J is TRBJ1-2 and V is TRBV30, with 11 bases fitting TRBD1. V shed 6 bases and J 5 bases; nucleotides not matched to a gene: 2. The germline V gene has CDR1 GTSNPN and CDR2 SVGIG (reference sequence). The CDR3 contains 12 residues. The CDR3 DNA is TGTGCCTGCGGGACAGGGGGATATGGCTACACCTTC. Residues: CACGTGGYGYTF.

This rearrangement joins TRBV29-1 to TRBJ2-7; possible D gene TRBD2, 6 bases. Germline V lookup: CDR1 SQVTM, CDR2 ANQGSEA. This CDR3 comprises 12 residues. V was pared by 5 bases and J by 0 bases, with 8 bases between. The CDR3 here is CSVRESSYEQYF. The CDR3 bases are TGCAGCGTTCGGGAGAGCTCCTACGAGCAGTACTTC.

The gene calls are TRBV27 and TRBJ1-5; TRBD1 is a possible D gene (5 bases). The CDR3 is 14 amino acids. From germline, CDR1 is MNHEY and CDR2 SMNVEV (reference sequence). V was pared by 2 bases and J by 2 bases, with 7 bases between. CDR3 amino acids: CASSLGGGNQPQHF. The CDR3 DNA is TGTGCCAGCAGTTTAGGGGGGGGCAATCAGCCCCAGCATTTT.

As DNA, the CDR3 is TGCGCCAGCAGCCTTGACACGGGAGGCACAGATACGCAGTATTTT. This codes for CASSLDTGGTDTQYF. The rearrangement links TRBV4-1 to TRBJ2-3, with TRBD2 as a possible D gene (6 bases). Per germline, CDR1 MGHRA and CDR2 YSYEKL. The CDR3 length is 15 residues. Trimming took off 4 bases at V and 1 base at J, with 12 bases between the two ends.

The CDR3 sequence: CSVVSQGATTGELFF. The CDR3 DNA reads TGCAGCGTTGTATCTCAGGGGGCGACCACCGGGGAGCTGTTTTTT. The genes are TRBV29-1 and TRBJ2-2; 8 bases match TRBD1. Germline assignment: CDR1 SQVTM and CDR2 ANQGSEA. There are 15 residues in the CDR3. V was pared by 4 bases and J by 4 bases, with 8 bases of the junction left unmatched.

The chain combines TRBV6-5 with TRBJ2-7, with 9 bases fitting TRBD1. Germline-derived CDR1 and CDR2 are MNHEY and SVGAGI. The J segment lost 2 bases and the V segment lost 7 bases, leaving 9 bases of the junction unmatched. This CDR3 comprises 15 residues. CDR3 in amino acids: CASTSRDREAYEQYF. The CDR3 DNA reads TGTGCCAGCACCAGCCGGGACAGGGAGGCCTACGAGCAGTACTTC.